The 13 T cell receptor beta chains presented below share a single source sample, sequenced in a study of blood T cell repertoires in COVID-19. The repertoire was sequenced with immunoSEQ multiplex PCR; TCRdb's copy has only in-frame clones and lacks some. The table has roughly 78,000 clones, more than 75% seen once; the top ten hold roughly 2%. Sequences were obtained from peripheral blood. Every receptor here comes from a woman aged 55-69 years with acute or convalescent COVID-19.

This clone occurred once. The rearrangement joins TRBV11-1 to TRBJ2-5, with D uncertain. Germline CDR1 reads SGHAT; CDR2 reads FQDESV (reference sequence). The CDR3 covers 14 residues. The V gene lost 1 base and the J gene lost 1 base, with 7 bases spanning the gap. The CDR3 DNA follows: TGTGCCAGCAGCTTAGAGCCGTTCCAAGAGACCCAGTACTTC. This translates into CASSLEPFQETQYF.

This rearrangement joins TRBV7-9 to TRBJ2-5; 8 nucleotides agree with TRBD2. V lost 5 bases and J lost 1; bases outside the gene matches: 3. CDR1 SEHNR and CDR2 FQNEAQ come from the germline V gene (reference sequence). The CDR3 consists of 14 residues. The CDR3 bases are TGTGCCAGCAGCGTACGGGGGGGCCAAGAGACCCAGTACTTC. As protein: CASSVRGGQETQYF.

This chain joins TRBV4-2 and TRBJ1-4, with TRBD1 matching over 8 bases. Looked up from germline, CDR1 is LGHNA and CDR2 is YNFKEQ. The CDR3 loop spans 17 amino acids. V shed 3 bases and J 1 base; nucleotides not matched to a gene: 7. The CDR3 loop is CASSHRIDRGTNEKLFF. DNA of the CDR3: TGTGCCAGCAGCCACCGGATCGACAGGGGAACTAATGAAAAACTGTTTTTT.

This chain uses TRBV2 with TRBJ1-5; D is unclear. The CDR3 consists of 17 residues. The germline V gene has CDR1 SNHLY and CDR2 FYNNEI. V shed 5 bases and J shed 0 bases, with 17 bases lying between them. CDR3 bases: TGTGCCAGCAGTCCTGCGGGCCGCAGTTATAGCAATCAGCCCCAGCATTTT. Encoded protein: CASSPAGRSYSNQPQHF.

V and J are TRBV5-6 and TRBJ2-1; 8 positions agree with TRBD1. Looked up from germline, CDR1 is SGHDT and CDR2 is YYEEEE. The CDR3 consists of 16 residues. Trimming removed 6 bases from V and 12 bases from J; junction bases left unmatched: 20. This CDR3 reads CASILLGQGTGGGQFF. Written as DNA, the CDR3 is TGTGCCAGCATCCTACTTGGTCAGGGAACAGGGGGTGGGCAGTTCTTC.

The V call is TRBV7-9, the J call TRBJ2-7, with 7 positions matching TRBD1. Germline V gene sequence: CDR1 SEHNR, CDR2 FQNEAQ (reference sequence). The V and J ends lost 2 bases and 5 bases, in that order; junction bases with no gene match: 6. This CDR3 comprises 14 residues. The CDR3 DNA reads as TGTGCCAGCAGCTTAAGTTACAGGGGACACGAGCAGTACTTC. Amino acid sequence: CASSLSYRGHEQYF.

The table lists this clone with a few counts. The rearrangement uses TRBV27 and TRBJ2-5; the match to TRBD2 covers 15 bases. The length of the CDR3 is 22 residues. J gave up 4 bases and V 3 bases, and 21 bases lay outside the gene matches. In germline, CDR1 is MNHEY, CDR2 SMNVEV (reference sequence). This CDR3 is CASSFTGAPYVRTSGRVETQYF. The CDR3 DNA reads as TGTGCCAGCAGTTTTACCGGGGCCCCTTACGTTCGGACTAGCGGGAGGGTAGAGACCCAGTACTTC.

V gene TRBV7-3 combines with J gene TRBJ2-6; D is undetermined. V was clipped by 5 bases and J by 0 bases, with 8 bases between them. Germline V gene lookup returns CDR1 SGHTA and CDR2 FQGTGA. The length of the CDR3 is 15 residues. This CDR3 reads CASSPVVSGANVLTF. Here the CDR3 DNA reads TGTGCCAGCAGCCCGGTCGTCTCTGGGGCCAACGTCCTGACTTTC.

The chain recombines TRBV2 with TRBJ2-7; D is uncertain. The CDR3 consists of 10 residues. The ends were cut back, 5 bases at V and 4 bases at J, with 3 bases in the middle. CDR1 is SNHLY, CDR2 FYNNEI, per germline. In nucleotides, the CDR3 is TGTGCCAGCAGTTCTTACGAGCAGTACTTC. Its translation: CASSSYEQYF. Together with reference TRBV2 and TRBJ2-7, the CDR3 gives the full variable domain: EPEVTQTPSHQVTQMGQEVILRCVPISNHLYFYWYRQILGQKVEFLVSFYNNEISEKSEIFDDQFSVERPDGSNFTLKIRSTKLEDSAMYFCASSSYEQYFGPGTRLTVT.

The chain combines TRBV28 with TRBJ2-1; 8 bases map to TRBD1. The germline CDR1 and CDR2 sequences are MDHEN and SYDVKM. Unmatched junction bases numbered 14, after V lost 4 bases and J lost 15 bases. This CDR3 contains 14 residues. CDR3 amino acids: CASSSTTGAGGPFF. The CDR3 nucleotides read TGTGCCAGCAGTTCCACGACAGGGGCGGGTGGGCCGTTCTTC.

The V gene is TRBV7-3, the J gene TRBJ2-7; 14 nucleotides agree with TRBD2. Germline V CDR1 and CDR2: SGHTA, FQGTGA. Trimming took 3 bases from V and 7 from J; bases not matched to a gene: 5. This CDR3 is built from 15 residues. The CDR3 spells CASSLGLAGAREQYF. The CDR3 DNA follows: TGTGCCAGCAGCTTGGGACTAGCGGGAGCTCGGGAGCAGTACTTC.

The chain links TRBV6-2 or TRBV6-3 to TRBJ1-1, with no clear D. CDR1 and CDR2 (germline): MNHEY, SVGEGT. The V gene lost 5 bases and the J gene lost 3 bases, with 7 bases spanning the gap. The CDR3 loop spans 12 amino acids. The CDR3 here is CASSPGDTEAFF. CDR3 bases: TGTGCCAGCAGTCCCGGGGACACTGAAGCTTTCTTT.

V gene TRBV6-5 combines with J gene TRBJ1-1, with D possibly TRBD1 on 6 matching bases. The CDR3 totals 13 residues. Germline assignment: CDR1 MNHEY and CDR2 SVGAGI. Trimming removed 4 bases at V and 1 base at J, with 7 bases between. CDR3 DNA sequence: TGTGCCAGCAGTTGGGACAAGAACACTGAAGCTTTCTTT. Residues: CASSWDKNTEAFF.